This T cell receptor (beta chain) emerged from a study of cytomegalovirus exposure and HLA in healthy donors (TCRdb year 2017). The study in broad terms: An earlier analysis of approximately 640 of the donors reported approximately 300 Gb of sequence data and 117 million unique TCR beta sequences from around 200 million T cells. An early release covering roughly 640 HLA-typed donors comprised 250 to 350 gigabases of sequencing data and 85 million to 100 million unique TCR sequences. Of the 398 genotyped donors, 75% to 85% were placed in the genetic ancestry cluster associated with self-reported Caucasian donors. The aim of the study was to test whether cataloging public T cell receptors could identify signatures of past pathogen exposure. Using immunosequencing, the study profiled T cell repertoires from approximately 700 subjects and related those repertoires to cytomegalovirus serostatus. In addition to the first cohort of 666 subjects, a separate validation cohort of 120 different subjects was used. To predict cytomegalovirus infection status, the study brought together high-throughput TCR immunosequencing, statistical association of individual TCRs with disease status, and machine learning. In a later analysis, previously published TCR beta repertoires from roughly 710 donors were re-analyzed and high-resolution HLA genotyping was added so that TCR occurrence patterns could be studied. Rather than using new phenotypic data, the later analysis identified candidate immune exposures from TCR beta sequences and from how often those sequences occurred across donors. In an earlier analysis of 550 to 700 of the donors, high-throughput TCR beta sequencing was used to judge whether each TCR beta V gene segment behaved as functional or pseudogenic. Donor age, sex, ethnicity and CMV serostatus were collected together with the repertoire data. A later genetic analysis used genome-wide SNP genotypes for about 55% of the 666 donors, treating that subset as a discovery cohort. All discovery cohort repertoires had been generated on a single sequencing platform. Both class I and class II loci were covered by HLA typing, at four-digit resolution. Typing coverage varied by locus: roughly 620-630 donors for A, B, C, DRB1 and DQB1; roughly 560 for DQA1; more than 600 for DPA1; more than 450 for DPB1. About five DR-DQ haplotypes were treated as single units for association and clustering because of strong linkage in the cohort. Across some 400 genotyped donors of the cohort, an average of about 240,000 unique TCR beta nucleotide sequences per donor were sequenced, and roughly 17% of those sequences were non-productive.

Including the terminal cysteine and phenylalanine, the CDR3 comprises 14 residues. The read is trimmed to its CDR3 DNA, 42 bases read in frame from base 1. Deletion took 8 bases off V and 1 base off J, with a span of 11 bases between the germline ends. As encoded in the germline V gene, CDR1 is MNHNS while CDR2 is SASEGT. The cohort comprised 666 healthy bone marrow donors. All cohort members were sampled while nominally healthy, although unrecorded immune exposures were likely present. The donor was CMV seronegative and belonged to the group of 380 or so seronegative cohort members. A peripheral blood sample was collected from each donor, and TCR beta sequencing was performed on peripheral blood mononuclear cells. Genomic DNA extraction from the blood cell samples was performed with the Qiagen DNeasy Blood Extraction Kit. Libraries were prepared through the immunoSEQ multiplex PCR assay. The multiplex PCR relied on a mix of 60 forward primers for TCR Vbeta segments and 13 reverse primers for TCR Jbeta segments. Amplification of the CDR3 region of rearranged TCR beta genes was performed with a multiplex PCR assay on genomic DNA. The amplified TCR beta libraries were sequenced on the Illumina HiSeq System as 87-base-pair reads. In the paper's pipeline: Across the 500 to 750 repertoires, a later analysis counted tens of millions of unique TCR beta chains, 8.5 million to 12 million of which were shared by at least two donors. A nearest-neighbor algorithm error-corrected the raw reads and collapsed the reads into unique sequences, merging closely related sequences to remove PCR and sequencing errors. Alignment of CDR3 sequences to IMGT reference sequences was used to assign V, D and J gene segments. For a sequence to be retained, a match of at least six nucleotides was required to both a V gene segment and a J gene segment. A rearrangement was called productive if the CDR3 had no stop codons and remained in frame with V and J, and every other rearrangement was called non-productive. CDR3 was defined according to IMGT convention as the region running from the second conserved V-encoded cysteine to the conserved J-encoded phenylalanine. The earlier analysis of about 610 of the donors excluded any sequence lacking an unambiguous match to a single V gene segment. An earlier analysis of 500 to 700 of the donors classified V segments as functional when productive rearrangements were above 56.7% and as segregating when the standard deviation between donors was above 5%. A statistical classification framework was built for diagnosing cytomegalovirus status from the catalog of TCR beta chain sequences. In a later analysis, V and J genes were assigned by comparing TCR nucleotide sequences against IMGT/GENE-DB human TR gene sequences. In a later analysis, CDR3 sequences and most-parsimonious VDJ recombination scenarios were assigned using the TCRdist pipeline. In a later analysis, every TCR beta chain was defined by the combination of its CDR3 amino acid sequence and its V-gene family, and reads without a unique V-gene family were dropped. To address suspected cross-contamination and a sequencing artifact, a later analysis removed under 600 highly shared, low-generation-probability nucleotide sequences. A later analysis calculated a clonal expansion index for each public chain from normalized within-repertoire ranks of inferred template counts. A later analysis computed generation probabilities with a VDJ recombination model fitted to out-of-frame rearrangements, and checked the results against IGoR. In a later analysis, TCR-TCR, TCR-HLA and TCR-CMV co-occurrence was scored with hypergeometric tests, and a repertoire-size bias correction was applied to TCR pairs. To estimate false discovery rates, a later analysis permuted the HLA or CMV assignments 20 times. A later analysis grouped co-occurring TCRs with DBSCAN, adding TCRdist sequence similarity when clustering within HLA-allele-positive subsets. Repertoires with fewer than 30,000 or more than 120,000 public chains, plus five repertoires with anomalous nucleotide sharing, were excluded from co-occurrence clustering. TCRdb re-hosts the immuneACCESS table, in-frame sequences only. Its copies lack some clones; in the studies checked, an unresolved V gene accounts for under half of them, and the cause for the rest is not known. Clonal size and the V and J genes are those of that table, whereas D and trimming came from the DNA. The sample has 90,000 to 120,000 clones on record, around 76% of them singletons. Roughly 2.3% of the sample rests with the top ten.

A remark on this clone: Its recognized antigen is unknown. No base quality information exists; no much larger clone differs at one position.

The paper as a whole reports these results and caveats: Correlated functional status among segregating V segments might be attributable to linkage disequilibrium, but an unknown experimental factor could not be ruled out. At a false discovery rate of 0.05, a later analysis linked some 18,000 TCR beta sequences to specific HLA alleles. HLA typing was unavailable for some donors at each locus, so association tests used only the typed subset. A cluster of highly shared sequence variants was judged likely to be a technical artifact of the sequencing pipeline. In an earlier analysis of about 540 of the donors, most TCR beta V segments were observed in productive rearrangements about 90% or about 30% of the time, broadly matching IMGT annotations. Sequencing depth was assumed to be roughly uniform across donors in the presence/absence analyses, though that assumption may not hold. In a later genetic analysis, fewer N-insertions in productive TCRs were reported among donors in an Asian-associated ancestry cluster than the roughly 700-donor mean. According to a later analysis, most CMV-associated TCR beta chains appeared to be HLA-restricted, and the HLA associations seemed to be driven largely by CMV exposure. This cohort had only TCR beta chains sequenced, and the lack of alpha or paired-chain data limited which features could be detected. In a later analysis, HLA-associated TCR beta chains showed more clonal expansion and lower generation probabilities than non-associated chains that were equally common. A later analysis found that TCR association rates varied across HLA loci, with DRB1 alleles showing the most associated TCRs and HLA-C alleles the fewest. A further reported finding was that TCR beta sequences accurately predicted the HLA-A and HLA-B alleles for most subjects in the first cohort. Several of the top co-occurrence clusters appeared to be linked to parvovirus B19, influenza, CMV and Epstein-Barr virus, according to a later analysis. The study listed approximately 150 TCR beta chains as associated with cytomegalovirus. V-gene and J-gene trimming of TCR beta chains was associated with a missense DCLRE1C variant in a later genetic analysis, and the association was replicated in an independent cohort. It was suggested by the authors that the approach could potentially be generalized to other disease states and immunological phenotypes. Some IMGT-functional V segments, including TRBV6-2 and TRBV6-3, could not be distinguished by the 87-base-pair reads and were therefore excluded. Strong co-occurrence of HLA alleles, especially DR and DQ, made assigning TCR associations to individual alleles difficult. Across donors, most TCR sequences were observed very rarely, whereas some public TCRs were present in many individuals. Because counts were too low, about 17 rarely observed V segments, including chromosome 9 orphons, were excluded from the earlier analysis of 587 of the donors. Immune exposure information for the cohort was limited to CMV serostatus. Cytomegalovirus status was reported to be diagnosed by the classifier with high specificity and sensitivity in both the original and validation cohorts. In vitro tests confirmed that three of the cytomegalovirus-associated TCR beta chains recognize cytomegalovirus antigens.

Recombination joined TRBV6-1 with TRBJ2-2; TRBD2 could be the D gene, as 5 bases match. The receptor's source is a man aged 18 to 30 in good health and CMV-seronegative. What was sequenced was PBMCs. CDR3 protein: CASQRVGNTGELFF. The DNA is as follows: TGTGCCAGCCAGAGGGTGGGGAACACCGGGGAGCTGTTTTTT.